Listed here are 26 T cell receptor beta chains from one sample, sequenced in a study of post-analysis software for immune sequencing data. Study-level findings and limits: A handful of TRBV segments appeared more often in patients than in controls, and TRBV5-6, TRBV5-1 and TRBV20-1 were among these.

These TCRs are of unknown antigen specificity. Researchers reported that TCR beta cDNA libraries carried unique molecular identifiers. TCRdb passed the PCR reads through MiXCR, listing each CDR3 protein once. The sample lists 380,000 or so distinct CDR3 sequences; around 37% were seen once. Sequenced sample: blood. These receptors were collected from a girl aged 10 to 17 with multiple sclerosis.

This chain joins TRBV5-1 and TRBJ2-7; 9 positions agree with TRBD2. V gave up 5 bases and J gave up 2 bases; unmatched junction bases: 2. This CDR3 comprises 13 residues. Germline assignment: CDR1 SGHRS and CDR2 YFSETQ. The CDR3, as DNA: TGCGCCAGCAGACTAGCGGGTACCTACGAGCAGTACTTC. This sequence encodes CASRLAGTYEQYF.

This clonotype appeared many times. The CDR3 nucleotides are TGTGCCAGCAGCTCTAGGGGGTTCCAGACAGATACGCAGTATTTT. The encoded protein is CASSSRGFQTDTQYF. The V and J genes are TRBV7-3 and TRBJ2-3; tentative D call: TRBD1 (6 bases). There are 15 residues in the CDR3. Germline CDR1 SGHTA, CDR2 FQGTGA. The V end lost 4 bases, the J end lost 3 bases, and 14 bases lay between the germline ends.

This clonotype was observed a single time. The chain carries TRBV20-1 and TRBJ2-7, with 9 bases matching TRBD1. TRBJ2-5 matches the DNA end more closely, so the J call is doubtful. CDR1 is DFQATT, CDR2 SNEGSKA, per germline (reference sequence). The CDR3 covers 13 residues. In DNA, the CDR3 is TGCAGTGCTAGAGTGGACAGGGGTCAGACCCAGTACTTC. Translated, it gives CSARVDRGQTQYF.

The chain combines TRBV6-5 with TRBJ1-2; tentatively, D is TRBD1 (5 bases). The V and J ends lost 2 bases and 5 bases respectively, with 9 bases between them. The CDR3 totals 13 residues. Germline V CDR1 and CDR2: MNHEY, SVGAGI. In DNA form, the CDR3 reads TGTGCCAGCAGTTACGGGACCCTATATGGCTACACCTTC. Translated, it gives CASSYGTLYGYTF.

The V gene is TRBV7-2, the J gene TRBJ2-7; TRBD1 agrees at 8 bases. Germline V CDR1 and CDR2: SGHTA, FQGNSA. V trimming: 6 bases; J trimming: 7 bases; junction bases outside the gene matches: 11. CDR3 size: 14 residues. The CDR3 protein is CASSYRDRPSEQYF. The CDR3 bases are TGTGCCAGCAGTTACCGGGACAGGCCCTCTGAGCAGTACTTC.

The rearrangement joins TRBV7-2 to TRBJ2-7; D possibly uses TRBD1 or TRBD2 (6 bases each). CDR1 and CDR2 (germline): SGHTA, FQGNSA. The CDR3 extends over 15 amino acids. V was pared by 4 bases and J by 3 bases, with 16 bases between. As DNA, the CDR3 is TGTGCCAGCAGCTCGGGGGTAGGGGGAGGCTACGAGCAGTACTTC. This sequence encodes CASSSGVGGGYEQYF.

This clonotype was seen a single time. In DNA, the CDR3 is TGCGCCAGCAGCTTGGGGGGACGTCATGAAAAACTGTTTTTT. It codes for CASSLGGRHEKLFF. The chain joins TRBV5-1 to TRBJ1-4; possibly TRBD1 for D (5 bases). CDR3 size: 14 residues. The V end lost 0 bases, the J end lost 6 bases, and 9 bases lay between the germline ends. The germline V gene encodes CDR1 SGHRS and CDR2 YFSETQ.

This clonotype appeared a few times. The J gene is TRBJ1-2, the V gene TRBV10-3, with D unresolved. This CDR3 region has 14 residues. Trimming took 4 bases from V and 5 from J, leaving 14 bases between them. Germline-derived CDR1 and CDR2 are ENHRY and SYGVKD. The CDR3 here is CAISVTVGRYGYTF. The CDR3, as DNA: TGTGCCATCAGTGTAACGGTCGGAAGGTATGGCTACACCTTC.

This clonotype was counted between two and nine times. V gene TRBV3-1 combines with J gene TRBJ2-7; 7 nucleotides agree with TRBD2. The germline V gene has CDR1 LGHDT and CDR2 YNNKEL (reference sequence). V shed 4 bases and J 3 bases; nucleotides not matched to a gene: 9. This CDR3 comprises 15 residues. The CDR3 region has the DNA TGTGCCAGCAGCCCGGGAGCGGGGAGCGGCTACGAGCAGTACTTC. It encodes CASSPGAGSGYEQYF.

The chain joins TRBV10-3 to TRBJ1-2; TRBD1 aligns across 10 bases. The CDR3 length is 16 residues. Germline CDR1 reads ENHRY; CDR2 reads SYGVKD. V was clipped by 3 bases and J by 4 bases; unmatched bases: 8. In DNA form, the CDR3 reads TGTGCCATCAGTGATAGACAGGGGGCTTCAGGCTATGGCTACACCTTC. Translation gives CAISDRQGASGYGYTF.

The chain carries TRBV12-3 or TRBV12-4 and TRBJ2-5, with 7 bases aligning to TRBD2. The CDR3 extends over 14 amino acids. J lost 1 base, V lost 6 bases, and 5 bases had no gene match. The CDR3: CASSRGEAQETQYF. Written as DNA, the CDR3 is TGTGCCAGCAGCCGGGGGGAGGCCCAAGAGACCCAGTACTTC.

The chain joins TRBV12-3 or TRBV12-4 to TRBJ2-1; 10 bases agree with TRBD2. The length of the CDR3 is 15 residues. With V trimmed by 6 bases and J by 2 bases, 4 bases remained unmatched. The CDR3 nucleotides read TGTGCCAGCAGATCGAGCGGGGGGGCCTACAATGAGCAGTTCTTC. Translated, it gives CASRSSGGAYNEQFF.

The V call is TRBV12-3 or TRBV12-4, the J call TRBJ1-2, with TRBD1 identical over 7 bases. V was pared by 6 bases and J by 8 bases, with 9 bases of the junction left unmatched. The CDR3 covers 13 residues. The CDR3 DNA follows: TGTGCCAGCAGGGGGGACAGTCCGCGAGGCTACACCTTC. This sequence encodes CASRGDSPRGYTF.

This clonotype has only a few counts. The V and J genes are TRBV7-9 and TRBJ2-5; TRBD2 aligns across 14 bases. The length of the CDR3 is 18 residues. V was pared by 2 bases and J by 1 base, with 6 bases of the junction left unmatched. The germline V gene encodes CDR1 SEHNR and CDR2 FQNEAQ (reference sequence). CDR3 nucleotides: TGTGCCAGCAGCTTACGGGGGACTAGCGGGGGCTTCCAAGAGACCCAGTACTTC. It codes for CASSLRGTSGGFQETQYF.

The chain combines TRBV11-3 with TRBJ1-6; a weak D match, TRBD1 (5 bases). The CDR3 is 15 residues long. V lost 5 bases and J lost 8, with 16 bases in between. The germline V gene has CDR1 SGHNT and CDR2 YENEEA. In DNA, the CDR3 is TGTGCCAGCAGCCTTGGAGGGACTAGCGATTCACCCCTCCACTTT. It translates to CASSLGGTSDSPLHF.

Concerning this clonotype: A junction end diverges from the germline sequence, so it may reflect a read error. The chain is built from TRBV11-1 and TRBJ1-1; possible D gene TRBD1, 5 bases. The germline V gene has CDR1 SGHAT and CDR2 FQDESV (reference sequence). The CDR3 has 13 amino acids. The CDR3 sequence is CASSLGGATEAFF. The CDR3 region has the DNA TGCGCCAGCAGCTTGGGAGGGGCCACTGAAGCTTTCTTT.

This clonotype was counted a few times. V usage is TRBV7-2 and J usage is TRBJ2-7; D is perhaps TRBD1 or TRBD2 (5 bases each). V was clipped by 3 bases and J by 0 bases, with 12 bases between them. CDR1 SGHTA and CDR2 FQGNSA come from the germline V gene. This CDR3 region has 15 residues. Here the CDR3 reads CASSLWDADSYEQYF. As DNA, the CDR3 is TGTGCCAGCAGCTTGTGGGACGCCGACTCCTACGAGCAGTACTTC.

The chain is built from TRBV13 and TRBJ2-4; D is uncertain. The CDR3 spans 14 residues. Germline lookup yields CDR1 PRHDT and CDR2 FYEKMQ (reference sequence). Trimming removed 5 bases at V and 6 bases at J, with 14 bases between. CDR3 nucleotides: TGTGCCAGCAGCGATCGCCCGACGGTAAACATTCAGTACTTC. As protein: CASSDRPTVNIQYF.

The chain carries TRBV4-3 and TRBJ2-1; tentatively, D is TRBD1 or TRBD2 (6 bases each). The CDR3 has 16 residues. Trimming shortened V by 0 bases and J by 4 bases, and 13 bases separated the two germline ends. CDR1 is LGHNA, CDR2 YSLEER, per germline. CDR3 DNA sequence: TGCGCCAGCAGCCAAGATTCGGGGGCCAAATACAATGAGCAGTTCTTC. Translating it yields CASSQDSGAKYNEQFF.

This clonotype appeared a few times. This chain connects TRBV10-3 to TRBJ1-1; 8 bases fit TRBD1. Germline assignment: CDR1 ENHRY and CDR2 SYGVKD. Trimming at V came to 8 bases and at J to 3 bases, leaving 11 bases not matched to a gene. The CDR3 length is 15 residues. The CDR3: CAIGRQGNGDTEAFF. For the CDR3, the DNA is TGTGCCATCGGCCGACAGGGGAATGGGGACACTGAAGCTTTCTTT.

Only one count was recorded for this clonotype. CDR3 sequence: CASSSTRTRTYEQYF. The CDR3 bases are TGTGCCAGCAGCTCAACAAGGACGCGAACCTACGAGCAGTACTTC. This rearrangement joins TRBV7-2 to TRBJ2-5; no firm D call. The assigned J gene may be wrong: the sequence end matches TRBJ2-7 better. Germline loops: CDR1 SGHTA, CDR2 FQGNSA. CDR3 size: 15 residues.

J is TRBJ1-1 and V is TRBV5-1; 7 bases agree with TRBD1. Germline V CDR1 and CDR2: SGHRS, YFSETQ. The CDR3 is 15 amino acids. V trimming: 0 bases; J trimming: 5 bases; junction bases outside the gene matches: 7. The DNA for the CDR3 is TGCGCCAGCAGCTTGGTGGGACAGAAGGGAACTGAAGCTTTCTTT. Its translation is CASSLVGQKGTEAFF.

The chain links TRBV7-9 to TRBJ2-7, with 10 nucleotides matching TRBD1. V shed 0 bases and J 6 bases; nucleotides not matched to a gene: 2. The CDR3 is made up of 14 amino acids. CDR1 SEHNR and CDR2 FQNEAQ come from the germline V gene (reference sequence). The CDR3 protein is CASSLARDRGEQYF. The CDR3 DNA reads TGTGCCAGCAGCTTAGCCCGGGACAGGGGCGAGCAGTACTTC. Full variable domain (missing parts from reference TRBV7-9 and TRBJ2-7): DTGVSQNPRHKITKRGQNVTFRCDPISEHNRLYWYRQTLGQGPEFLTYFQNEAQLEKSRLLSDRFSAERPKGSFSTLEIQRTEQGDSAMYLCASSLARDRGEQYFGPGTRLTVT.

This clonotype was found once. The V call is TRBV7-8, the J call TRBJ2-4, with D perhaps matching TRBD1 (6 bases). The DNA matches TRBJ2-7 better at its end, which makes the J call doubtful. This CDR3 is 14 amino acids long. The germline CDR1 and CDR2 sequences are SGHVS and FQNEAQ. The DNA of the CDR3 is TGTGCCAGCATCGCGTGGGGCAGGGGACACGAGCAGTACTTC. It is translated as CASIAWGRGHEQYF.

This clonotype was recorded once. This sequence joins TRBV21-1 and TRBJ1-6. TRBV21-1 is deemed a pseudogene. This CDR3 is 14 amino acids long. CDR3 in amino acids: CASSSQGGGSPLHF. CDR3 bases: TGTGCCAGCAGCAGCCAGGGCGGGGGGTCACCCCTCCACTTT.

This sequence joins TRBV20-1 and TRBJ2-7, with D unclear. CDR1 and CDR2 from the germline V gene are DFQATT and SNEGSKA (reference sequence). The CDR3 is 15 amino acids. With 3 bases removed from V and 3 bases from J, the gap between germline ends came to 18 bases. CDR3 coding DNA: TGCAGTGCTAGTCCACCGGCCTCGACCTTCTACGAGCAGTACTTC. Protein: CSASPPASTFYEQYF.